A single sample is the source of the 20 T cell receptor beta chains below, sequenced in a study of CD8+ T cells in alopecia areata. Treatment given: oral pan-JAK inhibitor, 5-10 mg twice daily. In each case, RNA was isolated and then reverse transcribed into cDNA as the sequencing template. This table comes from immunoSEQ multiplex PCR, and its TCRdb copy is limited to in-frame clones, with some not included. The profile shows about 140,000 clones, roughly four fifths of them singletons. The sequencing used CD8+ T cells sorted from blood, collected at week 4, from a patient treated with tofacitinib. These receptors were taken from a human donor with alopecia areata.

The sample holds a few counts of this clone. The V call is TRBV29-1, the J call TRBJ2-6, with 7 bases that match TRBD2. Trimming at V came to 3 bases and at J to 2 bases, leaving 1 base not matched to a gene. The germline CDR1 and CDR2 sequences are SQVTM and ANQGSEA. The CDR3 totals 14 residues. The CDR3 reads CSVDAGAGANVLTF. The CDR3 nucleotides read TGCAGCGTTGACGCGGGGGCTGGGGCCAACGTCCTGACTTTC. Complete variable domain (other parts from reference TRBV29-1 and TRBJ2-6): SAVISQKPSRDICQRGTSLTIQCQVDSQVTMMFWYRQQPGQSLTLIATANQGSEATYESGFVIDKFPISRPNLTFSTLTVSNMSPEDSSIYLCSVDAGAGANVLTFGAGSRLTVL.

In nucleotides, the CDR3 is TGTGCCAGCAGCTCATGGACCATGACCAAAAACATTCAGTACTTC. Amino acid sequence: CASSSWTMTKNIQYF. This sequence joins TRBV7-2 and TRBJ2-4; D unresolved. CDR3 length: 15 residues. Trimming stripped 4 bases from V and 2 bases from J, with 12 bases between. Germline values: CDR1 SGHTA, CDR2 FQGNSA.

This sequence joins TRBV19 and TRBJ1-1, with D possibly being TRBD1 (6 bases). V was shortened by 4 bases and J by 1 base, with 10 bases between the two germline ends. Per germline, CDR1 LNHDA and CDR2 SQIVND (reference sequence). This CDR3 is 14 amino acids long. In DNA, the CDR3 is TGTGCCAGTAGTAAACAGGGATGGAACACTGAAGCTTTCTTT. Its protein product is CASSKQGWNTEAFF.

In this sample, this clone turned up many times. The genes are TRBV27 and TRBJ1-5, with D tentatively TRBD1 (5 bases). The CDR3 runs to 14 residues. Trimming removed 6 bases from V and 3 bases from J, with 12 bases in between. Per germline, CDR1 MNHEY and CDR2 SMNVEV (reference sequence). The CDR3 loop reads CASRDQGNNQPQHF. DNA for the CDR3: TGTGCCAGCAGGGACCAGGGAAACAATCAGCCCCAGCATTTT.

The genes are TRBV27 and TRBJ1-1, with a weak D call TRBD1 (5 bases). V shed 0 bases and J shed 10 bases, with 15 bases lying between them. This CDR3 has 14 amino acids. The germline V gene encodes CDR1 MNHEY and CDR2 SMNVEV (reference sequence). DNA of the CDR3: TGTGCCAGCAGTTTATCGACGGGTTATCAGGGAGCTTTCTTT. Translated, it gives CASSLSTGYQGAFF.

This clone occurred once. This chain joins TRBV7-9 and TRBJ2-7, with TRBD2 identical over 9 bases. Germline CDR1 SEHNR, CDR2 FQNEAQ (reference sequence). The CDR3 extends over 16 amino acids. Trimming removed 5 bases from V and 1 base from J; junction bases left unmatched: 9. This CDR3 is CASSQEASGASYEQYF. The CDR3 region has the DNA TGTGCCAGCAGCCAAGAAGCTAGCGGGGCGTCCTACGAGCAGTACTTC.

This clone was seen a few times. V and J are TRBV9 and TRBJ2-2; TRBD2 might be the D (7 bases). This CDR3 has 15 amino acids. CDR1 and CDR2 from the germline V gene are SGDLS and YYNGEE. V was trimmed by 3 bases and J by 3 bases, leaving 12 bases between them. CDR3 bases: TGTGCCAGCAGCGCTACAGGGAGGGACACCGGGGAGCTGTTTTTT. This translates into CASSATGRDTGELFF.

The rearrangement joins TRBV4-2 to TRBJ2-5; the match to TRBD2 covers 10 bases. Looked up from germline, CDR1 is LGHNA and CDR2 is YNFKEQ. There are 17 residues in the CDR3. V lost 0 bases to trimming and J lost 2 bases; unmatched junction nucleotides: 6. CDR3 sequence (DNA): TGTGCCAGCAGCCAAGATCCCAGCGGGGGGGCGCAAGAGACCCAGTACTTC. Protein product: CASSQDPSGGAQETQYF.

V usage is TRBV7-8 and J usage is TRBJ1-5; the D gene is possibly TRBD1 (5 bases). There are 14 residues in the CDR3. Germline lookup yields CDR1 SGHVS and CDR2 FQNEAQ. V was trimmed by 5 bases and J by 6 bases, leaving 14 bases between them. Here the CDR3 reads CASSPAGGGQPQHF. The CDR3 nucleotides read TGTGCCAGCAGCCCCGCCGGGGGGGGTCAGCCCCAGCATTTT.

This clone was picked up one time. V gene TRBV11-2 combines with J gene TRBJ2-7; D gene ambiguous. Germline-derived CDR1 and CDR2 are SGHAT and FQNNGV. Trimming shortened V by 1 base and J by 0 bases, and 1 base separated the two germline ends. CDR3 length equals 12 residues. The CDR3 DNA follows: TGTGCCAGCAGCTTAGGCTCCTACGAGCAGTACTTC. Protein sequence: CASSLGSYEQYF.

The rearrangement uses TRBV7-9 and TRBJ2-7; D tentatively reads TRBD1 or TRBD2 (5 bases each). The CDR3 has 12 residues. The V end was cut by 5 bases, the J end by 12 bases, with 17 bases between. Germline V gives CDR1 SEHNR, CDR2 FQNEAQ (reference sequence). The CDR3: CASSPGKDGAYF. CDR3 in DNA: TGTGCCAGCAGCCCCGGCAAGGACGGGGCGTACTTC. The entire variable domain, with the rest obtained from reference TRBV7-9 and TRBJ2-7, is as follows: DTGVSQNPRHKITKRGQNVTFRCDPISEHNRLYWYRQTLGQGPEFLTYFQNEAQLEKSRLLSDRFSAERPKGSFSTLEIQRTEQGDSAMYLCASSPGKDGAYFGPGTRLTVT.

This chain links TRBV19 with TRBJ1-5; D not resolved. The CDR3 has 15 amino acids. Trimming took 3 bases from V and 7 from J, leaving 16 bases between them. In germline, CDR1 is LNHDA, CDR2 SQIVND (reference sequence). The chain's CDR3 is CASSMGEGSGQPQHF. Here the CDR3 DNA reads TGTGCCAGTAGTATGGGTGAAGGGTCTGGACAGCCCCAGCATTTT.

The CDR3 DNA reads as TGTGCCAGCAGTTCAACTGACAGGGTATCCTACGAGCAGTACTTC. Amino acids: CASSSTDRVSYEQYF. The chain links TRBV6-6 to TRBJ2-7, with 7 bases identical to TRBD1. Germline CDR1 and CDR2: MNHNY and SVGAGI (reference sequence). After removal of 4 bases from V and 1 base from J, the junction contained 7 bases not matched to a gene. CDR3 length: 15 residues.

This clone has just one count. This chain joins TRBV10-1 and TRBJ2-5, with TRBD1 matching 7 bases. The germline CDR1 and CDR2 sequences are WNHNN and SYGVQD (reference sequence). The junction had 6 bases not matched to a gene; V was cut back by 6 bases and J by 2 bases. The CDR3 sequence is 14 residues long. The chain's CDR3 is CASSGTEIQETQYF. As DNA, the CDR3 is TGCGCCAGCAGCGGGACAGAGATTCAAGAGACCCAGTACTTC.

The genes are TRBV4-1 and TRBJ1-1; tentative D call: TRBD1 (6 bases). The V gene lost 10 bases and the J gene lost 1 base, with 13 bases spanning the gap. The CDR3 sequence is 13 residues long. In germline, CDR1 is MGHRA, CDR2 YSYEKL. The CDR3 sequence: CATNRAGNTEAFF. Here the CDR3 DNA reads TGCGCCACCAACAGGGCGGGGAACACTGAAGCTTTCTTT.

This sequence joins TRBV6-6 and TRBJ2-5; D remains unclear. V was cut by 2 bases and J by 4 bases, with 17 bases left in between. Looked up from germline, CDR1 is MNHNY and CDR2 is SVGAGI (reference sequence). The CDR3 is 16 amino acids. CDR3 DNA sequence: TGTGCCAGCAGTTACCCGTGGGCTGCCAGGACAGAGACCCAGTACTTC. The encoded protein is CASSYPWAARTETQYF.

The V call is TRBV30, the J call TRBJ2-1, with 9 positions matching TRBD1. CDR3 size: 14 residues. J gave up 5 bases and V 1 base, and 3 bases lay outside the gene matches. Germline V lookup: CDR1 GTSNPN, CDR2 SVGIG (reference sequence). CDR3 coding DNA: TGTGCCTGGAGTGCGGGACAGGGAAACAATGAGCAGTTCTTC. Translation: CAWSAGQGNNEQFF.

This clone appeared once. The chain uses TRBV7-6 and TRBJ2-7; 7 bases line up with TRBD1. From germline, CDR1 is SGHVS and CDR2 FNYEAQ. CDR3 size: 14 residues. The ends lost 1 base at V and 3 bases at J; junction bases unmatched: 3. The CDR3 reads CASSLEQGSYEQYF. The CDR3, as DNA: TGTGCCAGCAGCTTAGAACAGGGGAGCTACGAGCAGTACTTC.

This clone has a handful of counts. This chain joins TRBV19 and TRBJ2-7, with 9 nucleotides matching TRBD1. After removal of 4 bases from V and 6 bases from J, the junction contained 4 bases not matched to a gene. The CDR3 sequence is 13 residues long. In germline, CDR1 is LNHDA, CDR2 SQIVND (reference sequence). The CDR3 region is CASSTGTGSEQYF. CDR3 nucleotides: TGTGCCAGTAGTACCGGGACAGGGAGCGAGCAGTACTTC.

This chain joins TRBV7-9 and TRBJ2-7, with 9 bases matching TRBD1. Trimming took 1 base from V and 4 from J; bases not matched to a gene: 2. The V gene's germline CDR1 is SEHNR and CDR2 FQNEAQ (reference sequence). This CDR3 spans 14 amino acids. CDR3 region: CASSLETGGYEQYF. As DNA, the CDR3 is TGTGCCAGCAGCTTAGAGACAGGGGGGTACGAGCAGTACTTC.